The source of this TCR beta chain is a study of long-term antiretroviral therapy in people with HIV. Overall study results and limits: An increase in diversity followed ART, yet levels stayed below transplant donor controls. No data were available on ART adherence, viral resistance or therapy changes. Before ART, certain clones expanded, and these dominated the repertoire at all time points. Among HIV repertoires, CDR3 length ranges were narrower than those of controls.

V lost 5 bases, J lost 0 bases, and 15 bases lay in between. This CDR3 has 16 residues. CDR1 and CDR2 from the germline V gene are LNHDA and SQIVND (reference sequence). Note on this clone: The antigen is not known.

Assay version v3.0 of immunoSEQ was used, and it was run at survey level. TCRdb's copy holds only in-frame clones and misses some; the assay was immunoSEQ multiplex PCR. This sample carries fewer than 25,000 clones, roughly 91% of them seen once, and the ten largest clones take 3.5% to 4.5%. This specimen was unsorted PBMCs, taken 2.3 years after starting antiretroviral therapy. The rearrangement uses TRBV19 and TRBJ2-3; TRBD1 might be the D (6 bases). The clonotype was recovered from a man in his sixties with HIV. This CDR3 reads CASSFTGIPSTDTQYF. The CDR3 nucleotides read TGTGCCAGTAGTTTCACAGGGATCCCAAGCACAGATACGCAGTATTTT.